This entry lists 25 T cell receptor beta chains sequenced from one sample in a study of shared clonotypes between healthy human individuals. Using immunoSEQ multiplex PCR, the repertoire was profiled, and TCRdb retains in-frame clones only, with some absent. The sample lists approximately 640,000 clones, 90% occurring once. The sequenced sample consisted of memory CD8+ T cells from PBMCs. Sample subset: CD45RO+ cells pooled with CCR7-negative TemRA cells. These receptors all stem from a man younger than 35 in good health. Some clones in this sample may be carry-over from other donors' samples.

This sequence joins TRBV6-6 and TRBJ1-1, with a possible D match to TRBD1 (6 bases). CDR1 is MNHNY, CDR2 SVGAGI, per germline (reference sequence). Trimming left V 0 bases short and J 4 bases short, with 12 bases between. The CDR3 covers 15 residues. The CDR3 bases are TGTGCCAGCAGTTACTCTTTCCAGGGGACCACTGAAGCTTTCTTT. This translates into CASSYSFQGTTEAFF.

The CDR3 bases are TGTGCTAGTGGTTTGGTAGGTTTGGGAGATAGCACAGATACGCAGTATTTT. As protein: CASGLVGLGDSTDTQYF. The chain is built from TRBV12-5 and TRBJ2-3, with D possibly matching TRBD2 (5 bases). The CDR3 runs 17 residues. V lost 0 bases, J lost 0 bases, and 13 bases lay in between. Germline CDR1 reads LGHNT; CDR2 reads FRNRAP.

The chain employs TRBV19 and TRBJ1-5; a weak D match, TRBD1 (5 bases). CDR3 size: 14 residues. Germline V gene data show CDR1 as LNHDA and CDR2 as SQIVND (reference sequence). V lost 7 bases and J 1 base, leaving 11 bases between the germline ends. The CDR3 loop is CASKEAGSNQPQHF. The CDR3, as DNA: TGTGCCAGTAAAGAAGCAGGGAGCAATCAGCCCCAGCATTTT.

The genes are TRBV6-1 and TRBJ2-1; TRBD1 aligns across 7 bases. Trimming took 8 bases from V and 3 from J; bases not matched to a gene: 7. Germline-derived CDR1 and CDR2 are MNHNS and SASEGT. The CDR3 covers 14 residues. CDR3 sequence reads: CASSTTGSYNEQFF. The CDR3 DNA sequence: TGTGCCAGCTCTACGACAGGGAGCTACAATGAGCAGTTCTTC.

This chain connects TRBV28 to TRBJ2-3, with TRBD2 as a possible D gene (7 bases). The V and J ends lost 6 bases and 4 bases respectively, with 23 bases between them. The CDR3 runs to 17 residues. From germline, CDR1 is MDHEN and CDR2 SYDVKM. The CDR3, as DNA: TGTGCCAGCAGGAAATCGGCGGGAGATTGGGGGCCAGATACGCAGTATTTT. It specifies CASRKSAGDWGPDTQYF.

About this clone itself: This CDR3 fails to terminate in the conserved phenylalanine or tryptophan, so it likely reflects a read error. The chain recombines TRBV19 with TRBJ1-2, with D uncertain. CDR1 is LNHDA, CDR2 SQIVND, per germline (reference sequence). There are 14 residues in the CDR3. The ends were cut back, 1 base at V and 2 bases at J, with 8 bases in the middle. In nucleotides, the CDR3 is TGTGCCAGTAGTATAGGGGATTCGAACTATGGCTACACCCTC. It yields the protein CASSIGDSNYGYTL.

This CDR3 is CASSWLPRLTVVKGNQPQHF. For the CDR3, the DNA is TGTGCCAGCAGTTGGCTGCCCCGTTTGACAGTAGTCAAGGGCAATCAGCCCCAGCATTTT. The genes are TRBV28 and TRBJ1-5; a possible D gene is TRBD1 (5 bases). The germline V gene encodes CDR1 MDHEN and CDR2 SYDVKM. The V end lost 4 bases, the J end lost 2 bases, and 27 bases lay between the germline ends. This CDR3 spans 20 amino acids.

With regard to this clone: Distinct nucleotide sequences in the sample also encode this CDR3. The V call is TRBV5-4, the J call TRBJ2-7; D remains ambiguous. Trimming removed 2 bases from V and 4 bases from J, with 4 bases in between. Germline CDR1 reads SGHNT; CDR2 reads YYREEE (reference sequence). CDR3 length: 11 amino acids. CDR3 loop: CASSFGYEQYF. The CDR3 DNA sequence: TGTGCCAGCAGCTTTGGTTACGAGCAGTACTTC.

V usage is TRBV27 and J usage is TRBJ2-2; D not certain. Germline lookup yields CDR1 MNHEY and CDR2 SMNVEV (reference sequence). The CDR3 consists of 14 residues. V was trimmed by 2 bases and J by 2 bases, leaving 6 bases between them. The CDR3 DNA is TGTGCCAGCAGTTTAAATTTCAACACCGGGGAGCTGTTTTTT. It is translated as CASSLNFNTGELFF.

The J gene is TRBJ2-1, the V gene TRBV28; tentative D call: TRBD2 (6 bases). Trimming stripped 6 bases from V and 4 bases from J, with 13 bases between. The CDR3 totals 14 residues. From germline, CDR1 is MDHEN and CDR2 SYDVKM. For the CDR3, the DNA is TGTGCCAGCAGCCTTAGCGGTTATTACAATGAGCAGTTCTTC. The encoded protein is CASSLSGYYNEQFF.

The V gene is TRBV2, the J gene TRBJ2-1, with 7 bases fitting TRBD2. Germline values: CDR1 SNHLY, CDR2 FYNNEI. The CDR3 length is 16 residues. J was trimmed by 3 bases and V by 3 bases; bases with no gene match: 8. CDR3 coding DNA: TGTGCCAGCAGTGATTCTAGCGGAGAGATCTACAATGAGCAGTTCTTC. It codes for CASSDSSGEIYNEQFF.

The V and J genes are TRBV27 and TRBJ1-4; no firm D call. The germline V gene encodes CDR1 MNHEY and CDR2 SMNVEV (reference sequence). This CDR3 has 15 amino acids. The V end lost 3 bases, the J end lost 3 bases, and 11 bases lay between the germline ends. This CDR3 is CASSFFGRSNEKLFF. CDR3 nucleotides: TGTGCCAGCAGTTTTTTCGGACGCTCTAATGAAAAACTGTTTTTT. The whole variable domain, remainder taken from reference TRBV27 and TRBJ1-4, is EAQVTQNPRYLITVTGKKLTVTCSQNMNHEYMSWYRQDPGLGLRQIYYSMNVEVTDKGDVPEGYKVSRKEKRNFPLILESPSPNQTSLYFCASSFFGRSNEKLFFGSGTQLSVL.

The gene calls are TRBV27 and TRBJ2-7, with D perhaps TRBD2 (6 bases). CDR1 MNHEY and CDR2 SMNVEV come from the germline V gene (reference sequence). Trimming pared 5 bases from V and 4 bases from J, leaving 24 bases between. This CDR3 has 17 amino acids. The CDR3 DNA follows: TGTGCCAGCAGTCCCACATCCATTCTAGAGGGGAGGTACGAGCAGTACTTC. It specifies CASSPTSILEGRYEQYF.

The genes are TRBV5-4 and TRBJ2-7, with D tentatively TRBD1 or TRBD2 (7 bases each). This CDR3 has 15 amino acids. CDR1 and CDR2 (germline): SGHNT, YYREEE (reference sequence). V was shortened by 3 bases and J by 0 bases, with 13 bases between the two germline ends. CDR3 sequence: CASSWGGDSSYEQYF. DNA of the CDR3: TGTGCCAGCAGCTGGGGAGGGGACAGCTCCTACGAGCAGTACTTC.

This rearrangement joins TRBV11-1 to TRBJ2-2; D may be TRBD2 (5 bases). The V gene lost 1 base and the J gene lost 4 bases, with 10 bases spanning the gap. The CDR3 consists of 15 residues. The germline V gene has CDR1 SGHAT and CDR2 FQDESV (reference sequence). CDR3 DNA: TGTGCCAGCAGCTTAGAGCCTAGCAGCACCGGGGAGCTGTTTTTT. Translated: CASSLEPSSTGELFF.

The rearrangement uses TRBV15 and TRBJ2-1; the D call may be TRBD1 or TRBD2 (6 bases each). This CDR3 has 15 residues. The V and J ends lost 1 base and 7 bases respectively, with 14 bases between them. In germline, CDR1 is LNHNV, CDR2 YYDKDF (reference sequence). DNA of the CDR3: TGTGCCACCAGCAGAGGTAGCGGAGGGGGGAATGAGCAGTTCTTC. Translated, it gives CATSRGSGGGNEQFF.

This CDR3 is CASSSPSGELYEQYF. In nucleotides, the CDR3 is TGCGCCAGCAGCTCTCCTAGCGGGGAACTATACGAGCAGTACTTC. The chain links TRBV5-1 to TRBJ2-7; 9 nucleotides line up with TRBD2. Per the germline V gene, CDR1 is SGHRS and CDR2 is YFSETQ. This CDR3 contains 15 residues. Trimming at V came to 3 bases and at J to 4 bases, leaving 8 bases not matched to a gene.

This clone showed up just once. The chain recombines TRBV6-5 with TRBJ2-7, with 9 bases matching TRBD1. Trimming cost V 5 bases and J 2 bases; bases outside gene matches: 4. The CDR3 is made up of 14 amino acids. From germline, CDR1 is MNHEY and CDR2 SVGAGI. This chain's CDR3 is CASSTRQGAYEQYF. CDR3 DNA sequence: TGTGCCAGCAGTACTAGACAGGGGGCCTACGAGCAGTACTTC.

The CDR3 coding sequence is TGTGCCAGCAGTTTAAAAGGACAGGGGTGGTACGAGCAGTACTTC. This translates into CASSLKGQGWYEQYF. This rearrangement joins TRBV27 to TRBJ2-7, with TRBD1 identical over 9 bases. Per germline, CDR1 MNHEY and CDR2 SMNVEV (reference sequence). After removal of 2 bases from V and 4 bases from J, the junction contained 6 bases not matched to a gene. There are 15 residues in the CDR3.

The rearrangement links TRBV5-4 to TRBJ1-2; a possible D gene is TRBD1 (5 bases). The CDR3 has 15 amino acids. V lost 0 bases and J lost 3, with 12 bases in between. Germline V CDR1 and CDR2: SGHNT, YYREEE (reference sequence). CDR3 protein: CASSLAAGWDYGYTF. The CDR3 region has the DNA TGTGCCAGCAGCTTGGCGGCAGGGTGGGACTATGGCTACACCTTC. Variable domain in full (rest from reference TRBV5-4 and TRBJ1-2): ETGVTQSPTHLIKTRGQQVTLRCSSQSGHNTVSWYQQALGQGPQFIFQYYREEENGRGNFPPRFSGLQFPNYSSELNVNALELDDSALYLCASSLAAGWDYGYTFGSGTRLTVV.

This sequence joins TRBV27 and TRBJ1-5, with D hard to call. V dropped 6 bases and J dropped 4 bases, with 13 bases sitting between them. CDR1 is MNHEY and CDR2 is SMNVEV in the germline V gene (reference sequence). The CDR3 length is 14 residues. The CDR3 region is CASSFLGGNQPQHF. In DNA form, the CDR3 reads TGTGCCAGCAGCTTTCTGGGAGGGAATCAGCCCCAGCATTTT.

This clone has a handful of counts. V is TRBV4-1 and J is TRBJ1-2; a weak D match, TRBD1 (6 bases). The CDR3 consists of 15 residues. V lost 1 base and J lost 3, with 12 bases in between. Germline loops: CDR1 MGHRA, CDR2 YSYEKL. CDR3 DNA: TGCGCCAGCAGCCAAGTTTGGGGGCCCGACTATGGCTACACCTTC. It is translated as CASSQVWGPDYGYTF.

The rearrangement joins TRBV7-9 to TRBJ1-2, with D possibly matching TRBD1 (5 bases). The V and J ends lost 2 bases and 1 base respectively, with 23 bases between them. The CDR3 is made up of 19 amino acids. Germline lookup yields CDR1 SEHNR and CDR2 FQNEAQ (reference sequence). Written as DNA, the CDR3 is TGTGCCAGCAGCTTAAGGGTCCCTGGTCGTGGGGGGTTTAACTATGGCTACACCTTC. Amino acids: CASSLRVPGRGGFNYGYTF.

The chain carries TRBV5-6 and TRBJ1-2; 9 nucleotides match TRBD1. This CDR3 has 13 residues. In germline, CDR1 is SGHDT, CDR2 YYEEEE. The V gene end was trimmed by 4 bases and the J gene end by 5 bases; junction bases not matched to a gene: 3. Here the CDR3 DNA reads TGTGCCAGCAGCCAAGGGACAGGGTATGGCTACACCTTC. Translated: CASSQGTGYGYTF.

The chain employs TRBV7-2 and TRBJ1-5, with D unclear. Trimming removed 1 base from V and 0 bases from J, with 13 bases in between. CDR3 length: 17 residues. In germline, CDR1 is SGHTA, CDR2 FQGNSA. The CDR3 nucleotides read TGTGCCAGCAGCTTAGAACACTGGGCCTATAGCAATCAGCCCCAGCATTTT. It codes for CASSLEHWAYSNQPQHF. The whole variable domain, remainder taken from reference TRBV7-2 and TRBJ1-5, is GAGVSQSPSNKVTEKGKDVELRCDPISGHTALYWYRQSLGQGLEFLIYFQGNSAPDKSGLPSDRFSAERTGGSVSTLTIQRTQQEDSAVYLCASSLEHWAYSNQPQHFGDGTRLSIL.